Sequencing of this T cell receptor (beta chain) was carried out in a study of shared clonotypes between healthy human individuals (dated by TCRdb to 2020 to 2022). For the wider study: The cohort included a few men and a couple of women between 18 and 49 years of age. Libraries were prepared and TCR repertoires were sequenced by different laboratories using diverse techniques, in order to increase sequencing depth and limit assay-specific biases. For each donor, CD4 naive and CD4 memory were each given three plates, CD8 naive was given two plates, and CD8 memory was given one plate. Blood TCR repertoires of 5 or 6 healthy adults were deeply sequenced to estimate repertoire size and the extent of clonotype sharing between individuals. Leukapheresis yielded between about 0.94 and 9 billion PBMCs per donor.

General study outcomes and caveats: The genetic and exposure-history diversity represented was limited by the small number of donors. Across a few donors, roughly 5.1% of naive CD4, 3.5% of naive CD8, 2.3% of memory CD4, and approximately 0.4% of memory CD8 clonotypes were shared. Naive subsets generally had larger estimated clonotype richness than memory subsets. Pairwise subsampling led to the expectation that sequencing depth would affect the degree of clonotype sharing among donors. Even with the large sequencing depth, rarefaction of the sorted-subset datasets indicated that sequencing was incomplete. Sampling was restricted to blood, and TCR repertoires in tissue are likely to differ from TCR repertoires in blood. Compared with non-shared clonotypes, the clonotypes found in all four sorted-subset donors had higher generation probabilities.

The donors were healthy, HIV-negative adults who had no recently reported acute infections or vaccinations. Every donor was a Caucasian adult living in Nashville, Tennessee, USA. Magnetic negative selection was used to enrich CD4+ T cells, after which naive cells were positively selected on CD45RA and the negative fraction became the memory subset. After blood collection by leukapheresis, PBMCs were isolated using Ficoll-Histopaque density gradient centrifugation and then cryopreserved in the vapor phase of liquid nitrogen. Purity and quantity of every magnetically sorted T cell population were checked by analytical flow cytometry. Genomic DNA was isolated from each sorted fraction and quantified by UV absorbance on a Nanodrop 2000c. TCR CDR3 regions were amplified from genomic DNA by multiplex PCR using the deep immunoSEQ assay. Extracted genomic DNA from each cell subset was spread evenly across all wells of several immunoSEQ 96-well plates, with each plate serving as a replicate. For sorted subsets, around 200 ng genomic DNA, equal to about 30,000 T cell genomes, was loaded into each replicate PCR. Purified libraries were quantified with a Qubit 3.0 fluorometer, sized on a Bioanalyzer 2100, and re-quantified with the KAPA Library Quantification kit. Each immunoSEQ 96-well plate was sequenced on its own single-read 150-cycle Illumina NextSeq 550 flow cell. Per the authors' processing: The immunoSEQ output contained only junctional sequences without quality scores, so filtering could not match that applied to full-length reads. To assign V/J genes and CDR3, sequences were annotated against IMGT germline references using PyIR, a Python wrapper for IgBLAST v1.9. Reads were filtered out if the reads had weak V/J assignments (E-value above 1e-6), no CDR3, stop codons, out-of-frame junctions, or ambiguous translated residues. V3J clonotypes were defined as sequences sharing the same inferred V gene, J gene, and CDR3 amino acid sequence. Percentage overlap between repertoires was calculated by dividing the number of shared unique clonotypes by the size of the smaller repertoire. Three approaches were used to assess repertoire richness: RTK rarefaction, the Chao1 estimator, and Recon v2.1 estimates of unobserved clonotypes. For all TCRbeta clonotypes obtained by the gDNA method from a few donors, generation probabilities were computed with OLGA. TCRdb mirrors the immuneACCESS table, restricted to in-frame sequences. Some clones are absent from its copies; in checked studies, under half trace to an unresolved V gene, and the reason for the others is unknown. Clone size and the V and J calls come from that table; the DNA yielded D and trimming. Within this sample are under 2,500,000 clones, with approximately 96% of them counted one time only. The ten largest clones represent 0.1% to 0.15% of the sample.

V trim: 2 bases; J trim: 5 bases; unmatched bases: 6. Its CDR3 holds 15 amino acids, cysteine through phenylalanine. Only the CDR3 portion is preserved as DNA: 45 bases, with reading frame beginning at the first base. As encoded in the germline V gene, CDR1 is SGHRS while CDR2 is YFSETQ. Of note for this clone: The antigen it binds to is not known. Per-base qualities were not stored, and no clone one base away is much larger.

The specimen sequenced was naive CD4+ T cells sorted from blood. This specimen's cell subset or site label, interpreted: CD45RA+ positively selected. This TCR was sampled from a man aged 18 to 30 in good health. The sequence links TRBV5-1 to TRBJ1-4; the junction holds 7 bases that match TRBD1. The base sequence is TGCGCCAGCAGCTTTGGACGGGGACAGAATGAAAAACTGTTTTTT. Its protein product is CASSFGRGQNEKLFF. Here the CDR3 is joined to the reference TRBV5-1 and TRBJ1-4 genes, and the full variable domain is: KAGVTQTPRYLIKTRGQQVTLSCSPISGHRSVSWYQQTPGQGLQFLFEYFSETQRNKGNFPGRFSGRQFSNSRSEMNVSTLELGDSALYLCASSFGRGQNEKLFFGSGTQLSVL.